The clone carrying this T cell receptor beta chain was observed a handful of times. TCRdb redid the calling of the RACE reads with MiXCR, one entry per CDR3 protein. The sample records 340,000 or so distinct CDR3 sequences, 6% to 8.5% being singletons. V shed 3 bases and J shed 4 bases, with 7 bases lying between them. Germline CDR1 reads SQVTM; CDR2 reads ANQGSEA. This CDR3 contains 12 residues. The data derive from a study of human T cells and chemical hapten exposure. Time point specified: patch test 1, 2 weeks after DPC sensitization. Treatment specified: therapeutic diphenylcyclopropenone sensitization with weekly scalp DPC. The donor pool consisted of alopecia patients aged 18 to 70 years, considered suitable for DPC.

The sample here was whole blood, taken in connection with sensitization to the hapten diphenylcyclopropenone (DPC). The chain uses TRBV29-1 and TRBJ2-1; D is undetermined. The sequence was collected from a woman under 30 with alopecia areata. Some clones in this sample may be carry-over from other donors' samples. CDR3 in amino acids: CSVEMGYNEQFF. CDR3 in DNA: TGCAGCGTTGAGATGGGGTACAATGAGCAGTTCTTC.